The next 27 T cell receptor beta chains were all read from a single sample in a study of CD8 T cells in Susac syndrome. Reverse transcription of about 0.45 to 1 ug RNA was carried out with random hexamers. TCRdb redid the calling of the immunoSEQ multiplex PCR reads with MiXCR, one entry per CDR3 protein. The sample contains more than 75,000 distinct CDR3 sequences, 90% to 95% of which appear only once. The sequenced sample was CD8+ T cells from PBMCs. Receptor source: a human donor in good health.

The V gene is TRBV6-1, the J gene TRBJ2-2; D is unresolved. The CDR3 has 12 residues. V was shortened by 6 bases and J by 3 bases, with 5 bases between the two germline ends. From germline, CDR1 is MNHNS and CDR2 SASEGT. This CDR3 reads CASSEYTGELFF. The CDR3, as DNA: TGTGCCAGCAGCGAATACACCGGGGAGCTGTTTTTT.

The V gene is TRBV28, the J gene TRBJ1-4; 7 bases are a match to TRBD1. The germline CDR1 and CDR2 sequences are MDHEN and SYDVKM. The length of the CDR3 is 15 residues. V shed 4 bases, J shed 4 bases, and the junction held 6 bases outside the gene matches. CDR3 residues: CASSWTGTDNEKLFF. CDR3 nucleotide sequence: TGTGCCAGCAGTTGGACCGGGACAGATAATGAAAAACTGTTTTTT.

The V call is TRBV20-1, the J call TRBJ2-3; 7 bases are a match to TRBD2. The CDR3 loop spans 17 amino acids. The germline V gene has CDR1 DFQATT and CDR2 SNEGSKA (reference sequence). The junction had 16 bases not matched to a gene; V was cut back by 5 bases and J by 2 bases. The CDR3 region has the DNA TGCAGTGCTCAGGAGAAAAACCGGGACTACCCCACAGATACGCAGTATTTT. Its protein product is CSAQEKNRDYPTDTQYF.

The V gene is TRBV11-3, the J gene TRBJ2-5; no definite D call. V lost 5 bases to trimming and J lost 4 bases, with 14 bases between them. In germline, CDR1 is SGHNT, CDR2 YENEEA. This CDR3 has 14 amino acids. The CDR3 here is CASSQVGLGETQYF. The CDR3 DNA follows: TGTGCCAGCAGCCAAGTAGGGCTTGGAGAGACCCAGTACTTC.

V gene TRBV6-1 combines with J gene TRBJ2-1; 7 bases line up with TRBD1. Germline loops: CDR1 MNHNS, CDR2 SASEGT. The CDR3 covers 13 residues. Losses at the gene ends were 3 bases for V and 6 bases for J; bases not matched to a gene: 2. CDR3: CASSDGTVNEQFF. The CDR3 DNA reads as TGTGCCAGCAGTGACGGGACAGTCAATGAGCAGTTCTTC.

The V gene is TRBV9, the J gene TRBJ2-3; 14 bases are shared with TRBD2. V trimming: 4 bases; J trimming: 6 bases; junction bases outside the gene matches: 7. This CDR3 spans 16 amino acids. Per germline, CDR1 SGDLS and CDR2 YYNGEE. CDR3 sequence reads: CASSTRLAGGPDTQYF. CDR3 coding DNA: TGTGCCAGCAGCACCCGACTAGCGGGGGGGCCGGATACGCAGTATTTT.

The chain combines TRBV7-9 with TRBJ2-7, with 9 bases identical to TRBD1. CDR1 and CDR2 from the germline V gene are SEHNR and FQNEAQ (reference sequence). This CDR3 is built from 19 residues. V shed 4 bases and J 3 bases; nucleotides not matched to a gene: 19. Here the CDR3 reads CASSSSGTGRDIVSYEQYF. DNA of the CDR3: TGTGCCAGCAGCTCATCCGGGACAGGGCGAGATATCGTGAGCTACGAGCAGTACTTC.

The genes are TRBV12-3 or TRBV12-4 and TRBJ1-5; maybe TRBD1 (6 bases). V lost 3 bases to trimming and J lost 5 bases, with 23 bases between them. The CDR3 has 18 residues. CDR3 in DNA: TGTGCCAGCAGTTTGGGCAGGGGACCCCCAACGTGGGATCAGCCCCAGCATTTT. Its protein is CASSLGRGPPTWDQPQHF.

This sequence joins TRBV29-1 and TRBJ2-2; D could derive from TRBD1 or TRBD2 (7 bases each). V was pared by 7 bases and J by 1 base, with 16 bases between. Germline values: CDR1 SQVTM, CDR2 ANQGSEA. The CDR3 loop spans 15 amino acids. The DNA of the CDR3 is TGCAGCGCTTCAGGGGGGGGGCAGAACACCGGGGAGCTGTTTTTT. It translates to CSASGGGQNTGELFF.

This clonotype was detected only once. V usage is TRBV29-1 and J usage is TRBJ2-3; D tentatively fits TRBD1 or TRBD2 (5 bases each). The germline V gene encodes CDR1 SQVTM and CDR2 ANQGSEA. Trimming cost V 6 bases and J 4 bases, with 8 bases left between them. CDR3 length: 11 residues. The CDR3 spells CSVWGSDTQYF. The CDR3 region has the DNA TGCAGCGTATGGGGGTCAGATACGCAGTATTTT.

This clonotype was seen only once. This chain's CDR3 is CASSQDSDQETQYF. The CDR3 nucleotides are TGTGCCAGCAGCCAAGACAGTGACCAAGAGACCCAGTACTTC. The chain couples TRBV7-9 to TRBJ2-5; TRBD1 is a possible D gene (5 bases). V was shortened by 5 bases and J by 0 bases, with 10 bases between the two germline ends. CDR3 size: 14 residues. Looked up from germline, CDR1 is SEHNR and CDR2 is FQNEAQ (reference sequence). The variable domain in full, with the rest retrieved from reference TRBV7-9 and TRBJ2-5, is DTGVSQNPRHKITKRGQNVTFRCDPISEHNRLYWYRQTLGQGPEFLTYFQNEAQLEKSRLLSDRFSAERPKGSFSTLEIQRTEQGDSAMYLCASSQDSDQETQYFGPGTRLLVL.

The J gene is TRBJ2-2, the V gene TRBV29-1; D is uncertain. Germline CDR1 and CDR2: SQVTM and ANQGSEA. The CDR3 consists of 10 residues. V was clipped by 5 bases and J by 7 bases, with 5 bases between them. CDR3 nucleotide sequence: TGCAGCGTTCGCCTCGGGGAGCTGTTTTTT. Translated: CSVRLGELFF.

The rearrangement links TRBV2 to TRBJ2-4; no clear D. Germline CDR1 and CDR2: SNHLY and FYNNEI. The ends were cut back, 4 bases at V and 0 bases at J, with 7 bases in the middle. The CDR3 has 14 amino acids. CDR3 bases: TGTGCCAGCAGTGGGCACCTAGCCAAAAACATTCAGTACTTC. Its translation is CASSGHLAKNIQYF.

This chain joins TRBV11-2 and TRBJ2-5; 8 positions agree with TRBD1. There are 15 residues in the CDR3. J lost 4 bases, V lost 2 bases, and 6 bases had no gene match. Germline V gene data show CDR1 as SGHAT and CDR2 as FQNNGV. CDR3 sequence: CASSLIFTGGETQYF. DNA of the CDR3: TGTGCCAGCAGCTTAATATTCACAGGGGGAGAGACCCAGTACTTC. Combining the CDR3 with reference TRBV11-2 and TRBJ2-5 gives the whole variable domain EAGVAQSPRYKIIEKRQSVAFWCNPISGHATLYWYQQILGQGPKLLIQFQNNGVVDDSQLPKDRFSAERLKGVDSTLKIQPAKLEDSAVYLCASSLIFTGGETQYFGPGTRLLVL.

This chain joins TRBV27 and TRBJ2-7; 7 bases line up with TRBD2. CDR3 length equals 13 residues. With 3 bases clipped from V and 5 bases from J, the junction kept 4 bases outside the gene matches. Germline loops: CDR1 MNHEY, CDR2 SMNVEV (reference sequence). CDR3: CASSFGEGHEQYF. DNA of the CDR3: TGTGCCAGCAGTTTCGGGGAGGGACACGAGCAGTACTTC.

The chain combines TRBV12-5 with TRBJ1-5; D is ambiguous. The germline CDR1 and CDR2 sequences are LGHNT and FRNRAP. The germline V and J ends were trimmed by 0 bases and 0 bases, with 6 bases remaining between them. The CDR3 is 15 residues long. The CDR3 nucleotides read TGTGCTAGTGGTTTGGTAGAAAATAGCAATCAGCCCCAGCATTTT. Protein sequence: CASGLVENSNQPQHF.

The gene calls are TRBV29-1 and TRBJ1-2; no reliable D call. CDR1 is SQVTM, CDR2 ANQGSEA, per germline. The CDR3 is 12 amino acids. V lost 3 bases and J 2 bases, leaving 7 bases between the germline ends. This CDR3 reads CSVDSPNYGYTF. The CDR3 DNA reads as TGCAGCGTTGACAGTCCGAACTATGGCTACACCTTC.

The rearrangement uses TRBV9 and TRBJ2-5; D remains ambiguous. Trimming left V 3 bases short and J 1 base short, with 7 bases between. This CDR3 region has 13 residues. CDR1 SGDLS and CDR2 YYNGEE come from the germline V gene. The CDR3 DNA is TGTGCCAGCAGCGGAGACGTCCAAGAGACCCAGTACTTC. It translates to CASSGDVQETQYF.

V gene TRBV29-1 combines with J gene TRBJ2-1; the match to TRBD2 covers 12 bases. Germline loops: CDR1 SQVTM, CDR2 ANQGSEA. Trimming took 6 bases from V and 5 from J; bases not matched to a gene: 5. This CDR3 region has 14 residues. The CDR3 here is CSVQTSGGHNEQFF. The CDR3 coding sequence is TGCAGCGTGCAGACTAGCGGGGGACACAATGAGCAGTTCTTC.

The rearrangement joins TRBV3-1 to TRBJ2-3, with TRBD1 matching 9 bases. V shed 8 bases, J shed 3 bases, and the junction held 0 bases outside the gene matches. This CDR3 region has 12 residues. Germline assignment: CDR1 LGHDT and CDR2 YNNKEL (reference sequence). The CDR3: CASGTGTDTQYF. In DNA form, the CDR3 reads TGTGCCAGCGGGACAGGGACAGATACGCAGTATTTT.

The rearrangement joins TRBV5-6 to TRBJ1-5, with D possibly TRBD1 on 5 matching bases. Deletions cut 2 bases from V and 1 base from J, with 7 bases between. Germline CDR1 and CDR2: SGHDT and YYEEEE. CDR3 length equals 14 residues. The CDR3 loop reads CASSLKGSNQPQHF. CDR3 nucleotide sequence: TGTGCCAGCAGCTTAAAGGGGAGCAATCAGCCCCAGCATTTT. Based on the CDR3 plus reference TRBV5-6 and TRBJ1-5, the full variable domain is DAGVTQSPTHLIKTRGQQVTLRCSPKSGHDTVSWYQQALGQGPQFIFQYYEEEERQRGNFPDRFSGHQFPNYSSELNVNALLLGDSALYLCASSLKGSNQPQHFGDGTRLSIL.

The chain carries TRBV24-1 and TRBJ2-7; possible D gene TRBD1, 6 bases. CDR1 KGHDR and CDR2 SFDVKD come from the germline V gene. The CDR3 consists of 17 residues. V was trimmed by 3 bases and J by 3 bases, leaving 20 bases between them. The CDR3 DNA reads as TGTGCCACCAGTGATCACCCGGGGACACTCGCGGGCTACGAGCAGTACTTC. This gives the protein CATSDHPGTLAGYEQYF.

This clonotype was recorded once. The chain joins TRBV7-3 to TRBJ2-1; no definite D call. The V end was cut by 3 bases, the J end by 8 bases, with 5 bases between. In germline, CDR1 is SGHTA, CDR2 FQGTGA. The CDR3 runs to 11 residues. CDR3 nucleotides: TGTGCCAGCAGCTTGAACGATGAGCAGTTCTTC. Amino acid sequence: CASSLNDEQFF. Drawing the rest from reference TRBV7-3 and TRBJ2-1, the complete variable domain is GAGVSQTPSNKVTEKGKYVELRCDPISGHTALYWYRQSLGQGPEFLIYFQGTGAADDSGLPNDRFFAVRPEGSVSTLKIQRTERGDSAVYLCASSLNDEQFFGPGTRLTVL.

The chain links TRBV28 to TRBJ2-1; maybe TRBD1 (5 bases). The CDR3 loop spans 14 amino acids. Trimming shortened V by 11 bases and J by 7 bases, and 21 bases separated the two germline ends. CDR1 and CDR2 (germline): MDHEN, SYDVKM. Here the CDR3 reads CAADPGTGQNEQFF. The CDR3 DNA follows: TGTGCCGCAGACCCCGGAACAGGCCAAAATGAGCAGTTCTTC.

J is TRBJ2-3 and V is TRBV13; D is uncertain. This CDR3 has 14 residues. Germline V lookup: CDR1 PRHDT, CDR2 FYEKMQ (reference sequence). The V end lost 1 base, the J end lost 2 bases, and 7 bases lay between the germline ends. DNA of the CDR3: TGTGCCAGCAGCTTAGTAGGAGTCACAGATACGCAGTATTTT. It is translated as CASSLVGVTDTQYF.

V gene TRBV29-1 combines with J gene TRBJ2-7, with 10 bases matching TRBD2. The CDR3 loop spans 14 amino acids. Germline CDR1 is SQVTM and CDR2 is ANQGSEA. V lost 6 bases, J lost 4 bases, and 9 bases stayed unmatched. The CDR3 loop reads CSVDGLADDYEQYF. Written as DNA, the CDR3 is TGCAGCGTCGATGGACTAGCGGACGATTACGAGCAGTACTTC.

This clonotype occurred once. The chain recombines TRBV5-6 with TRBJ1-5; 7 nucleotides agree with TRBD1. The trim removed 6 bases at V and 2 bases at J, leaving 5 bases unmatched. CDR1 is SGHDT, CDR2 YYEEEE, per germline. This CDR3 has 14 residues. In DNA, the CDR3 is TGTGCCAGCACCACAGGGGTCGGCAATCAGCCCCAGCATTTT. The encoded protein is CASTTGVGNQPQHF.